The 25 T cell receptor beta chains given below trace back to one sample, sequenced in a study of blood T cells in healthy people across ages. Through a sample-barcoded 5' primer and a J-beta primer mix, a second PCR was run for roughly 6 to 11 cycles. TCRdb independently ran MiXCR on the 5' RACE reads; one entry per CDR3 protein. The sample contains hundreds of thousands of distinct CDR3 sequences, 50% to 65% of which appear only once. Sequencing was done on a sample of blood. The receptors derive from an elderly man in good health.

This clonotype was picked up a small number of times. The V call is TRBV18, the J call TRBJ1-2; 8 nucleotides align to TRBD1. From germline, CDR1 is KGHSH and CDR2 LQKENI. The CDR3 consists of 15 residues. V dropped 3 bases and J dropped 1; count of bases not matched to a gene: 4. Here the CDR3 reads CASSPGQGNNYGYTF. The CDR3 DNA is TGTGCCAGCTCACCTGGACAGGGAAATAACTATGGCTACACCTTC.

This clonotype was recorded at least ten times. The CDR3 DNA sequence: TGTGCCAGCAGCTTAGTAGGACTTCCCTACGAGCAGTACTTC. It specifies CASSLVGLPYEQYF. The gene calls are TRBV7-9 and TRBJ2-7; a possible D gene is TRBD2 (5 bases). Germline assignment: CDR1 SEHNR and CDR2 FQNEAQ (reference sequence). With 1 base removed from V and 2 bases from J, the gap between germline ends came to 9 bases. The CDR3 contains 14 residues.

The chain has TRBV6-6 and TRBJ2-7; D is undetermined. This CDR3 contains 12 residues. Deletions cut 0 bases from V and 9 bases from J, with 9 bases between. Germline CDR1 is MNHNY and CDR2 is SVGAGI (reference sequence). The DNA for the CDR3 is TGTGCCAGCAGTTACTCCGGGCAGGTGCAGTACTTC. This encodes CASSYSGQVQYF.

This clonotype is a singleton in its sample. The chain couples TRBV9 to TRBJ2-6; no clear D gene. This CDR3 region has 17 residues. V lost 0 bases, J lost 0 bases, and 10 bases lay in between. Germline lookup yields CDR1 SGDLS and CDR2 YYNGEE. The CDR3 coding sequence is TGTGCCAGCAGCGTAGACCCAGGAACCTCTGGGGCCAACGTCCTGACTTTC. It specifies CASSVDPGTSGANVLTF.

This clonotype has just a few counts. The V call is TRBV12-3 or TRBV12-4, the J call TRBJ2-7; 15 bases are a match to TRBD2. Trimming removed 6 bases from V and 7 bases from J; junction bases left unmatched: 19. There are 19 residues in the CDR3. CDR3 nucleotide sequence: TGTGCCAGCAGCGGGACTAGCGGGGGGAAAATGGACGGGGACAATGAGCAGTACTTC. Translation: CASSGTSGGKMDGDNEQYF.

This chain uses TRBV7-3 with TRBJ2-4; 8 bases are shared with TRBD1. J lost 13 bases, V lost 1 base, and 9 bases had no gene match. CDR3 length equals 14 residues. The germline CDR1 and CDR2 sequences are SGHTA and FQGTGA. In DNA, the CDR3 is TGTGCCAGCAGCTTAAACAGGGGGACGGAGGAGCAGTACTTC. This codes for CASSLNRGTEEQYF.

This chain uses TRBV9 with TRBJ2-1; no clear D gene. The CDR3 extends over 16 amino acids. V lost 0 bases and J 3 bases, leaving 13 bases between the germline ends. Germline V CDR1 and CDR2: SGDLS, YYNGEE. For the CDR3, the DNA is TGTGCCAGCAGCGTAGGTGGGATAGTAGGCTACAATGAGCAGTTCTTC. It is translated as CASSVGGIVGYNEQFF.

The chain uses TRBV5-1 and TRBJ2-1; no clear D. V was shortened by 1 base and J by 6 bases, with 8 bases between the two germline ends. The CDR3 is made up of 13 amino acids. Germline CDR1 and CDR2: SGHRS and YFSETQ. The CDR3 DNA follows: TGCGCCAGCAGCTTGCCTACCTCCAATGAGCAGTTCTTC. Its translation: CASSLPTSNEQFF.

The gene calls are TRBV20-1 and TRBJ2-7; D is possibly TRBD1 (7 bases). Germline CDR1 is DFQATT and CDR2 is SNEGSKA (reference sequence). This CDR3 comprises 15 residues. V was pared by 1 base and J by 5 bases, with 18 bases between. The CDR3 DNA follows: TGCAGTGCTAGAGGTAGACAGGGTAGGACTAACGAGCAGTACTTC. Translating it yields CSARGRQGRTNEQYF.

This clonotype was detected ten times or more. The chain employs TRBV6-6 and TRBJ2-1, with D possibly matching TRBD2 (5 bases). This CDR3 has 16 residues. Germline-derived CDR1 and CDR2 are MNHNY and SVGAGI (reference sequence). The V end lost 6 bases, the J end lost 0 bases, and 15 bases lay between the germline ends. This CDR3 reads CASRVAGLSSYNEQFF. CDR3 sequence (DNA): TGTGCCAGCAGGGTGGCGGGCCTAAGCTCCTACAATGAGCAGTTCTTC.

Only a few counts were recorded for this clonotype. V usage is TRBV29-1 and J usage is TRBJ1-1, with TRBD1 matching 10 bases. Germline-derived CDR1 and CDR2 are SQVTM and ANQGSEA. Losses at the gene ends were 4 bases for V and 8 bases for J; bases not matched to a gene: 4. The CDR3 is made up of 12 amino acids. CDR3 region: CSVAGTGDEAFF. In nucleotides, the CDR3 is TGCAGCGTTGCCGGGACAGGGGACGAAGCTTTCTTT.

This sequence joins TRBV20-1 and TRBJ2-7, with TRBD2 identical over 7 bases. The CDR3 totals 14 residues. CDR1 and CDR2 from the germline V gene are DFQATT and SNEGSKA (reference sequence). V lost 0 bases to trimming and J lost 4 bases; unmatched junction nucleotides: 6. CDR3 residues: CSARDGGGLYEQYF. DNA of the CDR3: TGCAGTGCTAGAGATGGCGGGGGACTATACGAGCAGTACTTC.

This clonotype was found once. The chain is built from TRBV29-1 and TRBJ2-1; D perhaps matches TRBD2 (6 bases). Per the germline V gene, CDR1 is SQVTM and CDR2 is ANQGSEA. V was trimmed by 7 bases and J by 4 bases, leaving 14 bases between them. The CDR3 contains 13 residues. The CDR3 DNA reads as TGCAGCGGCAAAGGGGAGGTATACAATGAGCAGTTCTTC. Protein: CSGKGEVYNEQFF.

The chain has TRBV5-1 and TRBJ1-4; 8 nucleotides match TRBD1. Trimming at V came to 3 bases and at J to 7 bases, leaving 5 bases not matched to a gene. This CDR3 region has 14 residues. CDR1 is SGHRS and CDR2 is YFSETQ in the germline V gene. CDR3 sequence (DNA): TGCGCCAGCAGCTCCGGACAGGGCTCTGAAAAACTGTTTTTT. It codes for CASSSGQGSEKLFF. The variable domain in full, with the rest retrieved from reference TRBV5-1 and TRBJ1-4, is KAGVTQTPRYLIKTRGQQVTLSCSPISGHRSVSWYQQTPGQGLQFLFEYFSETQRNKGNFPGRFSGRQFSNSRSEMNVSTLELGDSALYLCASSSGQGSEKLFFGSGTQLSVL.

This clonotype came up a few times. The V call is TRBV6-5, the J call TRBJ2-3; D could derive from TRBD1 or TRBD2 (6 bases each). V lost 7 bases to trimming and J lost 14 bases, with 28 bases between them. Per germline, CDR1 MNHEY and CDR2 SVGAGI. This CDR3 comprises 15 residues. The chain's CDR3 is CASIEGSGGGRYAYF. CDR3 DNA: TGTGCCAGCATCGAGGGTAGCGGAGGGGGGAGATACGCGTATTTT.

Notes on this clonotype: A junction end diverges from the germline sequence, so it may reflect a read error. The chain recombines TRBV30 with TRBJ2-7; no clear D. This CDR3 region has 15 residues. Per the germline V gene, CDR1 is GTSNPN and CDR2 is SVGIG (reference sequence). The CDR3 protein is CARSVLAGAAYEQYF. CDR3 sequence (DNA): TGTGCCCGGAGTGTACTGGCAGGAGCCGCCTACGAGCAGTACTTC.

This clonotype was counted between two and nine times. V usage is TRBV9 and J usage is TRBJ1-6; D is unclear. The CDR3 has 13 amino acids. Germline assignment: CDR1 SGDLS and CDR2 YYNGEE. The V end lost 3 bases, the J end lost 7 bases, and 8 bases lay between the germline ends. This CDR3 is CASSADGNSPLHF. The CDR3 region has the DNA TGTGCCAGCAGCGCAGACGGAAATTCACCCCTCCACTTT. The full variable domain, completed using reference TRBV9 and TRBJ1-6, is DSGVTQTPKHLITATGQRVTLRCSPRSGDLSVYWYQQSLDQGLQFLIQYYNGEERAKGNILERFSAQQFPDLHSELNLSSLELGDSALYFCASSADGNSPLHFGNGTRLTVT.

This clonotype was counted only a few times. CDR3: CSVRKTGGSNYGYTF. In DNA form, the CDR3 reads TGCAGCGTTCGAAAAACAGGGGGCTCTAACTATGGCTACACCTTC. The J gene is TRBJ1-2, the V gene TRBV29-1; 9 nucleotides match TRBD1. Germline V gives CDR1 SQVTM, CDR2 ANQGSEA. The trim removed 5 bases at V and 0 bases at J, leaving 7 bases unmatched. CDR3 length equals 15 residues.

The chain carries TRBV7-8 and TRBJ1-1, with D uncertain. The CDR3 is made up of 13 amino acids. Germline CDR1 reads SGHVS; CDR2 reads FQNEAQ. The V end was cut by 1 base, the J end by 4 bases, with 7 bases between. The CDR3 DNA is TGTGCCAGCAGCTTAGAGGGTTTCACTGAAGCTTTCTTT. Protein sequence: CASSLEGFTEAFF.

In its sample, this clonotype was seen a few times. V usage is TRBV20-1 and J usage is TRBJ2-7, with D perhaps TRBD1 or TRBD2 (5 bases each). This CDR3 comprises 14 residues. V was pared by 5 bases and J by 2 bases, with 16 bases between. The germline V gene encodes CDR1 DFQATT and CDR2 SNEGSKA (reference sequence). The chain's CDR3 is CSAGPGRSPYEQYF. Here the CDR3 DNA reads TGCAGTGCTGGGCCGGGACGCAGTCCCTACGAGCAGTACTTC.

Here the CDR3 reads CSVGGATLNTFAFF. CDR3 DNA sequence: TGCAGCGTTGGGGGGGCCACGCTAAACACTTTCGCTTTCTTT. The gene calls are TRBV29-1 and TRBJ1-1, with D possibly matching TRBD1 (6 bases). Germline lookup yields CDR1 SQVTM and CDR2 ANQGSEA. V was clipped by 4 bases and J by 11 bases, with 23 bases between them. CDR3 length equals 14 residues.

The CDR3, as DNA: TGTGCCAGCAGTTTATCGACCCTATCTTATCAGCCCCAGCATTTT. Amino acid sequence: CASSLSTLSYQPQHF. The V and J genes are TRBV12-3 or TRBV12-4 and TRBJ1-5, with D uncertain. This CDR3 comprises 15 residues. The V end was cut by 2 bases, the J end by 5 bases, with 13 bases between.

The rearrangement uses TRBV24-1 and TRBJ2-7, with a weak D call TRBD1 (5 bases). CDR1 and CDR2 (germline): KGHDR, SFDVKD. The CDR3 covers 16 residues. V was pared by 1 base and J by 1 base, with 13 bases between. The CDR3 sequence: CATSDFEETASYEQYF. CDR3 nucleotide sequence: TGTGCCACCAGTGATTTTGAAGAGACAGCATCCTACGAGCAGTACTTC.

Worth noting for this clonotype: Germline is not matched at one junction end, which may reflect a read error. The chain combines TRBV7-2 with TRBJ2-4, with 14 bases fitting TRBD2. Near its end, the DNA agrees better with TRBJ2-7, so the J call may be wrong. CDR1 and CDR2 from the germline V gene are SGHTA and FQGNSA. CDR3 length: 15 residues. The CDR3 DNA is TGCGCCAGCAGCTACGGGACTAGCGGGAGTTACGAGCAGTACTTC. Its translation: CASSYGTSGSYEQYF.

This clonotype appeared a few times. The V call is TRBV12-3 or TRBV12-4, the J call TRBJ1-2; D gene unclear. The length of the CDR3 is 11 residues. With 7 bases removed from V and 3 bases from J, the gap between germline ends came to 6 bases. DNA for the CDR3: TGTGCCAGCACCTCTGACTATGGCTACACCTTC. Residues: CASTSDYGYTF.